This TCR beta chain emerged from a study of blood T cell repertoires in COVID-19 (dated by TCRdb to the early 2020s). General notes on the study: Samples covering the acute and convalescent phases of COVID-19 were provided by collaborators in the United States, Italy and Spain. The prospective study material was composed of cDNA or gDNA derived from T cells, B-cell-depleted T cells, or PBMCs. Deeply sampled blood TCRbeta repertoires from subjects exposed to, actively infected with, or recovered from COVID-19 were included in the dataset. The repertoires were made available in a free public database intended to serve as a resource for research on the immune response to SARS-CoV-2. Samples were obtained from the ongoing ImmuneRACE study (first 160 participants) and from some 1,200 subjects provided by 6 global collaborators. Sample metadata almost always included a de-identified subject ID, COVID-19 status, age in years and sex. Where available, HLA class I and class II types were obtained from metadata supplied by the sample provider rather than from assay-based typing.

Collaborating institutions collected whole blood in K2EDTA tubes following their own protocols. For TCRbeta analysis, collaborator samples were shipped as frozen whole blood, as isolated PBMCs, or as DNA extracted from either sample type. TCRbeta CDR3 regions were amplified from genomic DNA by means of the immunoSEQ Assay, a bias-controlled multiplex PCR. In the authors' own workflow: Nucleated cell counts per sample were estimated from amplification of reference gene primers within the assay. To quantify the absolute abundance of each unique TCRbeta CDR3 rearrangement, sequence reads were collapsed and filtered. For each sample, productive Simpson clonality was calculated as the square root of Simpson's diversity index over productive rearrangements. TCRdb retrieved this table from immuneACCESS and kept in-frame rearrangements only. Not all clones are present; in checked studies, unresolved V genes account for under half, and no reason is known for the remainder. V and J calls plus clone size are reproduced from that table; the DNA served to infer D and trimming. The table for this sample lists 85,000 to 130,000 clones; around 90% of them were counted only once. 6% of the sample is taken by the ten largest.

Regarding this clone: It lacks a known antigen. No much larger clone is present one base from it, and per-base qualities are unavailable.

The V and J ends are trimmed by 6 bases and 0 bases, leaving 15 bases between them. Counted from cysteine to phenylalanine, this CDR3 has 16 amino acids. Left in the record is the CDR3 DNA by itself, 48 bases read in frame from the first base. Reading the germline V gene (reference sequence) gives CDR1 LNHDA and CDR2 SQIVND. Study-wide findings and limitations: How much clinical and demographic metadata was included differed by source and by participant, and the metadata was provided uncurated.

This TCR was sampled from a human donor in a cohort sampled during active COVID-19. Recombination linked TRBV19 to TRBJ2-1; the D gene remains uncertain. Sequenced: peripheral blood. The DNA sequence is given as TGTGCCAGTAGCCCCACGTTTTACAGCTCCTACAATGAGCAGTTCTTC. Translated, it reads CASSPTFYSSYNEQFF.